The sample holds a few counts of the clone carrying this TCR beta chain. The antigen remains undetermined. The data were taken from a study of tumor-infiltrating lymphocytes in localized non-small cell lung cancer. The V gene lost 4 bases and the J gene lost 0 bases, with 10 bases spanning the gap. CDR1 is SGHDT, CDR2 YYEEEE, per germline. CDR3 length equals 14 residues. Study results and caveats: No T-cell fraction difference was seen between IM1 and IM2 tumors. Different pieces of the same tissue were used for each assay. Only some patients had TCR sequencing, depending on available tissue.

The data were produced by immunoSEQ multiplex PCR, yet TCRdb's version contains in-frame clones alone and is incomplete. The top ten hold approximately 5.4% of the sample, which has under 25,000 clones, 50% to 70% seen once. Sequenced sample: lung tumor tissue. J is TRBJ1-2 and V is TRBV5-6; no firm D call. This receptor was taken from a human donor with non-small cell lung cancer. CDR3 sequence (DNA): TGTGCCAGCAGCCGTCGAATCTCTAACTATGGCTACACCTTC. Amino acids: CASSRRISNYGYTF.